This entry features one TCR beta chain sequence. From germline, CDR1 is MNHEY and CDR2 SVGEGT. The CDR3 contains 13 residues. The germline V and J ends were trimmed by 0 bases and 3 bases, with 6 bases remaining between them. The sample belongs to a study of blood T cell repertoires in COVID-19. Study as a whole: COVID-19 samples collected from the United States, Italy and Spain covered acute and convalescent phases. T cells, B-cell-depleted T cells, or PBMCs provided the cDNA or gDNA that served as material.

Enrollment of patients from Seattle took place during active infection, with longitudinal follow-up. In the original analysis: How many nucleated cells were present was estimated from reference gene primer amplification. Generated by immunoSEQ multiplex PCR, the TCRdb table keeps only in-frame clones and is missing some. The DNA was the basis for D and trimming; V, J and clone size are from that table. The sample lists approximately 210,000 clones, around 80% seen once, with more than 9% in the top ten. The chain combines TRBV6-2 or TRBV6-3 with TRBJ2-7; D unclear. The TCR sequence derives from a woman older than 75 with COVID-19, enrolled during active disease. Material: peripheral blood. Written as DNA, the CDR3 is TGTGCCAGCAGTTACTCTAACAGCTACGAGCAGTACTTC. This sequence encodes CASSYSNSYEQYF.